This entry is about one T cell receptor (beta chain). Its antigen is not identified. This sample stems from a study of identical twins. MiXCR was run by TCRdb on the 5' RACE reads, yielding one entry per CDR3 protein. The sample has hundreds of thousands of distinct CDR3 sequences, about 12% seen once. The junction had 8 bases not matched to a gene; V was cut back by 4 bases and J by 4 bases. The CDR3 contains 15 residues. Germline V lookup: CDR1 DFQATT, CDR2 SNEGSKA (reference sequence). Study outcomes and limitations: A lower insertion count was a feature of abundant cord blood beta clonotypes, with no such feature in memory repertoires. Models, which agreed with sharing between unrelated individuals, nonetheless underestimated the out-of-frame TCR alpha sharing seen in monozygotic twins. With beta out-of-frame sequences, excess sharing by twins was weaker.

These records were also assigned to another study, of yellow fever vaccine responses in identical twins. That source notes: Twins' vaccine T cell responses reportedly seemed partly convergent and partly personalized.

V is TRBV20-1 and J is TRBJ2-1, with 9 bases lining up with TRBD1. Input material: PBMCs. The sequence was obtained from a woman between 18 and 29 years old in good health. The CDR3 loop is CSATPDRGNYNEQFF. CDR3 DNA: TGCAGTGCTACGCCGGACAGGGGAAATTACAATGAGCAGTTCTTC.